This T cell receptor (beta chain) was captured by sequencing in a study of cytomegalovirus exposure and HLA in healthy donors. Overall study results and limits: In a later analysis, TCR beta V- and J-gene trimming showed a link to a missense DCLRE1C variant. Most subjects had HLA-A and HLA-B alleles reportedly predicted accurately by TCR beta sequences. Across donors, sequencing depth was assumed by presence/absence analyses to be roughly uniform.

Primers included in the PCR were 60 Vbeta and 13 Jbeta primers. Profiled with immunoSEQ multiplex PCR; TCRdb holds only in-frame clones, not every one. The sample lists 150,000 to 200,000 clones; roughly three quarters were seen once. In germline, CDR1 is LGHNT, CDR2 FRNRAP. The CDR3 contains 14 residues. The V segment lost 7 bases and the J segment 5 bases; nucleotides outside the gene matches: 8. Comment on this clone: The target antigen is unknown.

This chain connects TRBV12-5 to TRBJ2-7, with 10 bases that match TRBD2. The material sequenced was PBMCs. This TCR was recovered from a woman aged 45-59 years in good health and CMV-seropositive. The DNA for the CDR3 is TGTGCTAGTGCCCCGAGCGGGGGGGCAAACGAGCAGTACTTC. Translating it yields CASAPSGGANEQYF.